The 3 T cell receptor beta chains presented below share a single source sample, sequenced in a study of shared clonotypes between healthy human individuals. Profiling relied on immunoSEQ multiplex PCR, and the TCRdb table lists in-frame clones only, not all of them. The sample holds about 600,000 clones, around 78% seen once. Sequenced material: PBMCs. These receptors all stem from a woman in her thirties or forties in good health. Some clones in this sample may be carry-over from other donors' samples.

This chain uses TRBV28 with TRBJ2-5; D might be TRBD1 or TRBD2, each matching 5 bases. V was trimmed by 6 bases and J by 9 bases, leaving 20 bases between them. From germline, CDR1 is MDHEN and CDR2 SYDVKM. The CDR3 is 14 amino acids. The DNA of the CDR3 is TGTGCCAGCAGGGGGACCGCCCCAAAAGGAGCCCAGTACTTC. Its protein product is CASRGTAPKGAQYF.

This clone was found a few times. The CDR3 bases are TGTGCCAGCAGCTCGCTAGCGGGAGGGCTGACAGATACGCAGTATTTT. This codes for CASSSLAGGLTDTQYF. This chain connects TRBV5-4 to TRBJ2-3; 12 nucleotides align to TRBD2. J lost 3 bases, V lost 3 bases, and 5 bases had no gene match. The CDR3 loop spans 16 amino acids. Germline V gives CDR1 SGHNT, CDR2 YYREEE (reference sequence).

The chain couples TRBV18 to TRBJ2-5; unclear D gene. Trimming pared 9 bases from V and 3 bases from J, leaving 11 bases between. The V gene's germline CDR1 is KGHSH and CDR2 LQKENI. CDR3 size: 12 residues. CDR3 DNA: TGTGCCAGTCGTGTGGGGAAAGAGACCCAGTACTTC. This sequence encodes CASRVGKETQYF.